This T cell receptor (beta chain) was captured by sequencing in a study of cytomegalovirus exposure and HLA in healthy donors. The primer mix had 60 Vbeta and 13 Jbeta primers. Sequenced by immunoSEQ multiplex PCR; TCRdb stores in-frame clones only, minus some. The sample yields roughly 100,000 clones, over 60% seen once. The CDR3 is made up of 15 amino acids. The germline V gene has CDR1 SGHRS and CDR2 YFSETQ. V lost 1 base, J lost 0 bases, and 10 bases lay in between. The rearrangement links TRBV5-1 to TRBJ1-1; a weak D match, TRBD1 (5 bases). This receptor was taken from a man aged 55 to 70 in good health and CMV-seropositive. The material sequenced was PBMCs. The CDR3 DNA sequence: TGCGCCAGCAGCTTGTTGCCGGGGGTGAACACTGAAGCTTTCTTT. Translation gives CASSLLPGVNTEAFF.